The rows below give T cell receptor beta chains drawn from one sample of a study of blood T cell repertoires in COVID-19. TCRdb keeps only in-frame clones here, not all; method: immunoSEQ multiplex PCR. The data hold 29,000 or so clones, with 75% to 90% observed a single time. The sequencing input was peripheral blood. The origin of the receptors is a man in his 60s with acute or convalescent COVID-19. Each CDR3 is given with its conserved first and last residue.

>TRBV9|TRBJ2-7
CASSPGGQPYEQYF
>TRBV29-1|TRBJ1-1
CSAHRLNTEAFF
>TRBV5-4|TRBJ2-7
CASSYRDRGYEQYF
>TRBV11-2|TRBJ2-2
CASSLIAGGVTGELFF
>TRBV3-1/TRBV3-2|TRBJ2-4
CASSQGLDVWGQGNIQYF
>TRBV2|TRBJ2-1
CASSDPGRGEQFF
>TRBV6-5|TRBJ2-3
CASSYSSGGSTDTQYF
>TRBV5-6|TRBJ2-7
CASSLPGPLSYEQYF
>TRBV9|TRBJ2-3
CASSTHLAGATDTQYF
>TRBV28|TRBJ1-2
CASRRTGANYGYTF
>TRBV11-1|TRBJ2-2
CASSLVAGENTGELFF
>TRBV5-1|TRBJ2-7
CASSIGQPSYEQYF
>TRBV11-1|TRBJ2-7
CASSLVDEQYF
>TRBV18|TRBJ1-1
CASSFGGPEAFF
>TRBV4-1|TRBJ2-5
CASSQGPSGGDQETQYF